These 16 T cell receptor beta chains share one sample of origin, sequenced in a study of T cell changes during pregnancy in multiple sclerosis. Repertoires were generated with immunoSEQ multiplex PCR, while TCRdb's copy carries only in-frame clones and drops some. The sample lists tens of thousands of clones, around 90% seen once, with approximately 5% in the top ten. The sequenced sample was CD8+ T cells from peripheral blood mononuclear cells, obtained before pregnancy. Source of these receptors: a female donor with multiple sclerosis, enrolled in a pregnancy study.

The J gene is TRBJ2-1, the V gene TRBV15, with TRBD2 matching over 12 bases. In germline, CDR1 is LNHNV, CDR2 YYDKDF (reference sequence). J was trimmed by 9 bases and V by 0 bases; bases with no gene match: 9. The CDR3 is 17 amino acids. This CDR3 is CATSRDRSLAGGAEQFF. The CDR3 nucleotides read TGTGCCACCAGCAGAGATAGGTCCCTAGCGGGGGGGGCTGAGCAGTTCTTC.

The rearrangement links TRBV7-8 to TRBJ2-1; unclear D gene. Germline V CDR1 and CDR2: SGHVS, FQNEAQ. This CDR3 comprises 13 residues. The V end lost 4 bases, the J end lost 0 bases, and 4 bases lay between the germline ends. CDR3 loop: CASSSSSYNEQFF. The CDR3 nucleotides read TGTGCCAGCAGCTCGAGCTCCTACAATGAGCAGTTCTTC.

This chain joins TRBV25-1 and TRBJ2-1; D perhaps matches TRBD2 (6 bases). CDR1 is MGHDK, CDR2 SYGVNS, per germline. This CDR3 is 16 amino acids long. Trimming took 5 bases from V and 8 from J, leaving 22 bases between them. The CDR3 region is CASSRGVLEGFHEQFF. CDR3 coding DNA: TGTGCCAGCAGTCGCGGGGTACTCGAGGGGTTCCATGAGCAGTTCTTC.

The V gene is TRBV7-8, the J gene TRBJ2-7; 11 bases align to TRBD1. J gave up 1 base and V 1 base, and 3 bases lay outside the gene matches. This CDR3 has 16 residues. Germline values: CDR1 SGHVS, CDR2 FQNEAQ. The CDR3 bases are TGTGCCAGCAGCTTAGGTGGGACAGGGGGGTCCTACGAGCAGTACTTC. Encoded protein: CASSLGGTGGSYEQYF.

The V call is TRBV18, the J call TRBJ2-7; 10 bases are a match to TRBD1. The germline V gene encodes CDR1 KGHSH and CDR2 LQKENI. After removal of 6 bases from V and 1 base from J, the junction contained 9 bases not matched to a gene. This CDR3 is 16 amino acids long. CDR3 residues: CASSPGTGVVSYEQYF. The DNA of the CDR3 is TGTGCCAGCTCTCCCGGGACAGGGGTTGTTTCCTACGAGCAGTACTTC.

This chain links TRBV13 with TRBJ2-7; 7 nucleotides agree with TRBD1. The CDR3 has 14 residues. V trimming: 0 bases; J trimming: 2 bases; junction bases outside the gene matches: 1. Germline CDR1 and CDR2: PRHDT and FYEKMQ (reference sequence). CDR3 region: CASSLGRGTYEQYF. The CDR3 bases are TGTGCCAGCAGCTTAGGCAGGGGGACCTACGAGCAGTACTTC.

In DNA, the CDR3 is TGTGCCAGCAGCACTTGGACAGGGGAAGGACTAGCGGATTACACCGGGGAGCTGTTTTTT. Translation gives CASSTWTGEGLADYTGELFF. The chain carries TRBV7-6 and TRBJ2-2, with a tentative D call TRBD2 (10 bases). Between the trimmed V and J ends, which lost 5 bases and 3 bases, there was a span of 28 bases. Germline CDR1 and CDR2: SGHVS and FNYEAQ. CDR3 size: 20 residues.

The rearrangement joins TRBV4-2 to TRBJ1-5, with 7 positions matching TRBD1. CDR1 and CDR2 from the germline V gene are LGHNA and YNFKEQ. With V trimmed by 0 bases and J by 1 base, 6 bases remained unmatched. This CDR3 contains 17 residues. The CDR3 coding sequence is TGTGCCAGCAGCCAAGACCTAGGGGGCCAAAGCAATCAGCCCCAGCATTTT. Protein: CASSQDLGGQSNQPQHF.

This rearrangement joins TRBV7-6 to TRBJ2-6; 10 bases fit TRBD1. The V and J ends lost 4 bases and 1 base, in that order; junction bases with no gene match: 7. CDR1 is SGHVS and CDR2 is FNYEAQ in the germline V gene. The CDR3 runs 18 residues. CDR3 residues: CASSSKDRGSSGANVLTF. The CDR3 bases are TGTGCCAGCAGCTCTAAGGACAGGGGGTCTTCTGGGGCCAACGTCCTGACTTTC.

CDR3 sequence: CASSQDWDSGGAQSQYF. The DNA for the CDR3 is TGTGCCAGCAGCCAAGATTGGGATAGCGGGGGGGCCCAGTCACAGTATTTT. V is TRBV4-2 and J is TRBJ2-3, with 11 nucleotides matching TRBD2. V dropped 0 bases and J dropped 12; count of bases not matched to a gene: 14. CDR1 is LGHNA, CDR2 YNFKEQ, per germline. CDR3 length: 17 residues.

The chain combines TRBV6-7 with TRBJ2-7, with 11 bases aligning to TRBD2. TRBV6-7 counts as an open reading frame of uncertain function. The V and J ends lost 4 bases and 4 bases, in that order; junction bases with no gene match: 12. The CDR3 length is 17 residues. The CDR3 nucleotides are TGTGCCAGCAGTTTTTCTAGCGGGGGGCCGGCGCCTTACGAGCAGTACTTC. Its translation: CASSFSSGGPAPYEQYF.

The DNA of the CDR3 is TGTGCCAGCAGTTTAACAGGGAGCAATCAGCCCCAGCATTTT. It yields the protein CASSLTGSNQPQHF. The chain links TRBV27 to TRBJ1-5; D possibly corresponds to TRBD1 (6 bases). The germline V gene has CDR1 MNHEY and CDR2 SMNVEV (reference sequence). This CDR3 spans 14 amino acids. V was clipped by 2 bases and J by 1 base, with 6 bases between them.

This chain joins TRBV18 and TRBJ2-2; 10 positions agree with TRBD1. Germline V lookup: CDR1 KGHSH, CDR2 LQKENI. After removal of 2 bases from V and 0 bases from J, the junction contained 6 bases not matched to a gene. There are 18 residues in the CDR3. CDR3 bases: TGTGCCAGCTCACCAGCGACAGGGGGCACGGCGAACACCGGGGAGCTGTTTTTT. Translation: CASSPATGGTANTGELFF. Supplemented by reference TRBV18 and TRBJ2-2, the full variable domain reads NAGVMQNPRHLVRRRGQEARLRCSPMKGHSHVYWYRQLPEEGLKFMVYLQKENIIDESGMPKERFSAEFPKEGPSILRIQQVVRGDSAAYFCASSPATGGTANTGELFFGEGSRLTVL.

The chain recombines TRBV27 with TRBJ2-7; no reliable D call. From germline, CDR1 is MNHEY and CDR2 SMNVEV (reference sequence). The CDR3 covers 15 residues. The germline V and J ends were trimmed by 7 bases and 3 bases, with 19 bases remaining between them. CDR3 loop: CASNKFDGLNYEQYF. Written as DNA, the CDR3 is TGTGCCAGCAATAAATTCGACGGGTTGAACTACGAGCAGTACTTC.

V is TRBV7-6 and J is TRBJ2-1; TRBD2 matches at 9 bases. J was trimmed by 4 bases and V by 4 bases; bases with no gene match: 11. The CDR3 consists of 17 residues. Germline lookup yields CDR1 SGHVS and CDR2 FNYEAQ. CDR3 residues: CASSSHSGGLSYNEQFF. CDR3 nucleotides: TGTGCCAGCAGCTCCCATAGCGGGGGCCTTTCTTACAATGAGCAGTTCTTC.

The CDR3 DNA is TGTGCCAGCCGAGACGGGACAACTACTGGAAACACCATATATTTT. Its protein is CASRDGTTTGNTIYF. The genes are TRBV5-8 and TRBJ1-3; the D gene is possibly TRBD1 (6 bases). Germline loops: CDR1 SGHTS, CDR2 YDEGEE. The CDR3 is 15 amino acids. V was pared by 7 bases and J by 2 bases, with 16 bases between.